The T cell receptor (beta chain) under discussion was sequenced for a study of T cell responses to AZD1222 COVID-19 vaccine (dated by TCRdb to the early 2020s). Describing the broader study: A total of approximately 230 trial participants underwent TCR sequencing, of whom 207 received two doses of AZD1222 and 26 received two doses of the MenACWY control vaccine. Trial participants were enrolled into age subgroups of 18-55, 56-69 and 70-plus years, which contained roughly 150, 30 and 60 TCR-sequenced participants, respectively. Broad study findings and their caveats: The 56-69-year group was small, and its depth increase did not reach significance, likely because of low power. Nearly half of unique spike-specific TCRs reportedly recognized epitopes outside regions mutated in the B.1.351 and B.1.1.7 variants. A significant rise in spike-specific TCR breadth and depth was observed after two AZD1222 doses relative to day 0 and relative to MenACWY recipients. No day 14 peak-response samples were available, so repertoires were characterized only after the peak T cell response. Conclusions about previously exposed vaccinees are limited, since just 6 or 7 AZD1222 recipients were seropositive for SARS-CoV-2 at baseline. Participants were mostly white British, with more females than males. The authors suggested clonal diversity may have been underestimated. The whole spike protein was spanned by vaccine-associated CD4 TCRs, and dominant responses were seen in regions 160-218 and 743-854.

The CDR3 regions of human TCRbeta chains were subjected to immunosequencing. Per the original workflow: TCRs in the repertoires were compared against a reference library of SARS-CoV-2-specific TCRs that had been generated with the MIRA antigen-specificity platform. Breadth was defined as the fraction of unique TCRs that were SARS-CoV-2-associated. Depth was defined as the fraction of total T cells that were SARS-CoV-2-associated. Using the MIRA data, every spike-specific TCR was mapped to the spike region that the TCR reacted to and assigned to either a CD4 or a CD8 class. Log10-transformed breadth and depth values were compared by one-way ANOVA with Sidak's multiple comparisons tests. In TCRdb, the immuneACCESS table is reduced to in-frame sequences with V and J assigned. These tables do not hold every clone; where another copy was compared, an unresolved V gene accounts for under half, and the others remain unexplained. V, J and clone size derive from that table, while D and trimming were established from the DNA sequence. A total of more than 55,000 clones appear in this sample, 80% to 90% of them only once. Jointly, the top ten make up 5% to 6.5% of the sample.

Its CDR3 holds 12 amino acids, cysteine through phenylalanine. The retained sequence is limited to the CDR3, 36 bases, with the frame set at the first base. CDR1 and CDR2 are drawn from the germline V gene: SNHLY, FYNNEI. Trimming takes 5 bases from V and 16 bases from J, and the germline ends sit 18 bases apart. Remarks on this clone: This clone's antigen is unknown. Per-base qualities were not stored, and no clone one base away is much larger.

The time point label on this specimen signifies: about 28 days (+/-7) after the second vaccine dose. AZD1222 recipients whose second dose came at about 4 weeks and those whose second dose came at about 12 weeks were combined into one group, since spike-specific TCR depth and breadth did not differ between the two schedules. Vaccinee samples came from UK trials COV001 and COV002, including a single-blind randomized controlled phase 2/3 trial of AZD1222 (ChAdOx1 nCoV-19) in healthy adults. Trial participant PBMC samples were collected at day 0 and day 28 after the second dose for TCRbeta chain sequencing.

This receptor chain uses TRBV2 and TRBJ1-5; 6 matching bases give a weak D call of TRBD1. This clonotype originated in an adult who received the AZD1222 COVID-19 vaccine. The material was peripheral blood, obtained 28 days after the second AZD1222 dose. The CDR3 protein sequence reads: CASSLEHRESHF. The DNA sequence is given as TGTGCCAGCAGTCTGGAACACAGGGAATCCCATTTT.